Presented here are 2 T cell receptor beta chains from one specimen sequenced in a study of CD8 T cells in ankylosing spondylitis. TCRdb re-analysed the 5' RACE reads in MiXCR, keeping a single row per CDR3 protein. This sample carries under 250,000 distinct CDR3 sequences, more than 25% of them seen once, and the ten largest clones take about 4.2%. Sequenced: blood, either unsorted or a sorted T cell fraction (not recorded which). These receptors were collected from a male donor with ankylosing spondylitis or in good health (not recorded which).

This clonotype was seen repeatedly, ten times or more. The V call is TRBV20-1, the J call TRBJ1-2; 8 bases are shared with TRBD1. Per the germline V gene, CDR1 is DFQATT and CDR2 is SNEGSKA (reference sequence). Germline trimming cut 5 bases from V and 4 bases from J; bases unmatched to any gene: 3. The CDR3 loop spans 12 amino acids. CDR3 in amino acids: CSAGQGSYGYTF. The CDR3 DNA sequence: TGCAGTGCTGGACAGGGTTCCTATGGCTACACCTTC.

The V and J genes are TRBV6-2 or TRBV6-3 and TRBJ2-7; D remains unclear. V lost 6 bases and J 8 bases, leaving 23 bases between the germline ends. Germline V gene sequence: CDR1 MNHEY, CDR2 SVGEGT. The CDR3 consists of 15 residues. The CDR3 coding sequence is TGTGCCAGCAGCCAGTCGAGGACCCGTACGACAAAGCAGTACTTC. Translated, it gives CASSQSRTRTTKQYF.